This entry concerns a single T cell receptor (beta chain). MiXCR, run by TCRdb on the PCR reads, gives a single entry per CDR3 protein. Among about 10,000 distinct CDR3 sequences listed, 46% were seen once. This entry is derived from a study of CD4 and CD8 cells across lung adenocarcinoma regions. Localized lung adenocarcinoma, a non-small cell lung cancer, affected the donors. The CDR3 spans 16 residues. J was trimmed by 13 bases and V by 6 bases; bases with no gene match: 21. The germline CDR1 and CDR2 sequences are MNHEY and SMNVEV (reference sequence). The chain couples TRBV27 to TRBJ2-4, with 7 bases fitting TRBD2. The TCR was taken from a male donor with lung adenocarcinoma. The CD4 and CD8 labels of this study may be unreliable. The sequenced material came from CD8+ T cells from the margin of a lung tumor. The CDR3 DNA reads TGTGCCAGCAGGCGCCTCGCGGGAGTGTCCAACAATGCGCAGTACTTC. This gives the protein CASRRLAGVSNNAQYF.